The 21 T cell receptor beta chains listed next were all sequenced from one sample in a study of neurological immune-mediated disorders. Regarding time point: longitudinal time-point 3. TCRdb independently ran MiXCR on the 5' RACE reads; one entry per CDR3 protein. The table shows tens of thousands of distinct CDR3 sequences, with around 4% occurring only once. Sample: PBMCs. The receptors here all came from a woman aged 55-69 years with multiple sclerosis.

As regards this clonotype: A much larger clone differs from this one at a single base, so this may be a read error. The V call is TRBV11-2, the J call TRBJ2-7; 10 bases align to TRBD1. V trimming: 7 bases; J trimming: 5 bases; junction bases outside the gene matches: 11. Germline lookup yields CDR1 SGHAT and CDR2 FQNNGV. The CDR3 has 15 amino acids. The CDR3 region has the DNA TGTGCCAGCAAAATAGGCCGGGACAGGGGCAACGAGCAGTACTTC. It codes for CASKIGRDRGNEQYF.

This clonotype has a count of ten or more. Here the CDR3 reads CASRRRDREETQYF. DNA of the CDR3: TGCGCCAGCAGACGCCGGGACAGGGAAGAGACCCAGTACTTC. This chain connects TRBV5-1 to TRBJ2-5; TRBD1 matches at 9 bases. Germline loops: CDR1 SGHRS, CDR2 YFSETQ. J gave up 3 bases and V 5 bases, and 5 bases lay outside the gene matches. The CDR3 totals 14 residues.

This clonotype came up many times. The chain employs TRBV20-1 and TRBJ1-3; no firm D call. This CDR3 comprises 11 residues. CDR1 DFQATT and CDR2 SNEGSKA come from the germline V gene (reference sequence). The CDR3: CGRDFGNTIYF. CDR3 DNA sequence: TGCGGGAGGGATTTCGGAAACACCATATATTTT.

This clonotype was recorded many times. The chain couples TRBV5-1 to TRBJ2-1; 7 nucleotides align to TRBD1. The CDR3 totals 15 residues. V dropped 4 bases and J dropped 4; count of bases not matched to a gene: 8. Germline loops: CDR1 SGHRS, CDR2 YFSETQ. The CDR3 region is CASSPQDRFYNEQFF. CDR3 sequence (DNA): TGCGCCAGCAGCCCTCAGGACAGGTTTTACAATGAGCAGTTCTTC.

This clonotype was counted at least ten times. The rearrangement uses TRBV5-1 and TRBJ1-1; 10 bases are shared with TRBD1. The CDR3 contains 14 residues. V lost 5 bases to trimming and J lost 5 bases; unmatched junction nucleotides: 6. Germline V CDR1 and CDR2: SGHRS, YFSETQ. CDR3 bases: TGCGCCAGCAGACGACAGGGGGCGATTACTGAAGCTTTCTTT. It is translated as CASRRQGAITEAFF. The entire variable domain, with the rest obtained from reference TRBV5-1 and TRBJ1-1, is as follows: KAGVTQTPRYLIKTRGQQVTLSCSPISGHRSVSWYQQTPGQGLQFLFEYFSETQRNKGNFPGRFSGRQFSNSRSEMNVSTLELGDSALYLCASRRQGAITEAFFGQGTRLTVV.

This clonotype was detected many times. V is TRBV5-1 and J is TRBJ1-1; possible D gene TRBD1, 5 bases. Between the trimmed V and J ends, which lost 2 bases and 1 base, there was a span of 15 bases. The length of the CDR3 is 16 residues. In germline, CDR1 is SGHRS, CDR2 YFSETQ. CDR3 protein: CASSFQGGRKNTEAFF. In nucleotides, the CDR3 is TGCGCCAGCAGCTTTCAGGGAGGGAGGAAGAACACTGAAGCTTTCTTT. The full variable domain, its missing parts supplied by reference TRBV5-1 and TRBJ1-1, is KAGVTQTPRYLIKTRGQQVTLSCSPISGHRSVSWYQQTPGQGLQFLFEYFSETQRNKGNFPGRFSGRQFSNSRSEMNVSTLELGDSALYLCASSFQGGRKNTEAFFGQGTRLTVV.

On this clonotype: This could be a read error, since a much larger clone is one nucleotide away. The CDR3 DNA reads TGTGCCAGCAATAAGGGCTGGGGAAATTCCTACAATGAGCAGTTCTTC. This translates into CASNKGWGNSYNEQFF. The gene calls are TRBV6-5 and TRBJ2-1; D is unresolved. This CDR3 region has 16 residues. The germline gives CDR1 MNHEY, CDR2 SVGAGI. The V end lost 7 bases, the J end lost 1 base, and 17 bases lay between the germline ends.

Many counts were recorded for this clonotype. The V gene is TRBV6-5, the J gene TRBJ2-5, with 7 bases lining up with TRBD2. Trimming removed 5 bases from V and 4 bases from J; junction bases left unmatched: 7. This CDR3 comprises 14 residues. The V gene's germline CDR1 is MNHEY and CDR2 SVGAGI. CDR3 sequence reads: CASSVTTGGETQYF. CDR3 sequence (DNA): TGTGCCAGCAGTGTAACGACGGGAGGAGAGACCCAGTACTTC.

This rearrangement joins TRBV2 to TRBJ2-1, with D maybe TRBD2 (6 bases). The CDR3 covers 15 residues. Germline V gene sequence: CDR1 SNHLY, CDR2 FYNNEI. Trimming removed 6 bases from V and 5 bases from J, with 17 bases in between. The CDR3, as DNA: TGTGCCAGCAGATCAAACTTGGGACTTGACAATGAGCAGTTCTTC. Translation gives CASRSNLGLDNEQFF.

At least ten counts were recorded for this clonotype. The CDR3 DNA follows: TGTGCCAGCAGTACCCTCGTGGACCGCCTGGGCTACGAGCAGTACTTC. Its protein is CASSTLVDRLGYEQYF. The rearrangement uses TRBV6-5 and TRBJ2-7; no clear D gene. Germline CDR1 and CDR2: MNHEY and SVGAGI. The CDR3 runs 16 residues. V was shortened by 5 bases and J by 3 bases, with 20 bases between the two germline ends.

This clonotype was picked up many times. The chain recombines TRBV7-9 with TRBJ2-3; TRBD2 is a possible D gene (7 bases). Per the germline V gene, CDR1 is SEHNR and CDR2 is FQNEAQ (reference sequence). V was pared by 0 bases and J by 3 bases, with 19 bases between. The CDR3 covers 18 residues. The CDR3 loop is CASSLAMNGGQPTDTQYF. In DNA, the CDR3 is TGTGCCAGCAGCTTAGCGATGAACGGGGGGCAACCGACAGATACGCAGTATTTT.

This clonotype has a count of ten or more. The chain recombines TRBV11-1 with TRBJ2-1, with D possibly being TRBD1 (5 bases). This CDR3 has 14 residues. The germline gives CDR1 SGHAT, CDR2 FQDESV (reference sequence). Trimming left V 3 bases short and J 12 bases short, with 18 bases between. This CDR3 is CASSLGRGSVLQFF. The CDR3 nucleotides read TGTGCCAGCAGCTTGGGTAGGGGATCGGTCTTGCAGTTCTTC.

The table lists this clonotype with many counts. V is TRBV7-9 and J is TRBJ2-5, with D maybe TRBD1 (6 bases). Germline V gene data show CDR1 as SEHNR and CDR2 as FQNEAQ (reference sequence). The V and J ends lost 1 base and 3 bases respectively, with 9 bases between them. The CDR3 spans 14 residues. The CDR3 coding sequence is TGTGCCAGCAGCTTAGGGACAGTTAAAGAGACCCAGTACTTC. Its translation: CASSLGTVKETQYF.

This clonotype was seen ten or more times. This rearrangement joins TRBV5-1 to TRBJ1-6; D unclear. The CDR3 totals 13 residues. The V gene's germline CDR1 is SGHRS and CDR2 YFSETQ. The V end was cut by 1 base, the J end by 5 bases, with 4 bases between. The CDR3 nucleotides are TGCGCCAGCAGCTTGCCAAATAATTCACCCCTCCACTTT. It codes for CASSLPNNSPLHF.

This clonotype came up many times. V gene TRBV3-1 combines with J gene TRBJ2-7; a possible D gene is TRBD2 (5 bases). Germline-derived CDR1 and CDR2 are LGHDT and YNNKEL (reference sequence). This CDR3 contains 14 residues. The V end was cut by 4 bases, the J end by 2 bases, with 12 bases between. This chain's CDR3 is CASSPPGLPYEQYF. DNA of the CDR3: TGTGCCAGCAGCCCCCCGGGGTTGCCCTACGAGCAGTACTTC.

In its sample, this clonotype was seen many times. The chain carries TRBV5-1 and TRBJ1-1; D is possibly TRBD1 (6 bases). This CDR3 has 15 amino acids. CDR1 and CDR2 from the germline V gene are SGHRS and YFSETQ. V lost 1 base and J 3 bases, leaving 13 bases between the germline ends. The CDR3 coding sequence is TGCGCCAGCAGCTTGAGGGGGGGCGAGGACACTGAAGCTTTCTTT. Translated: CASSLRGGEDTEAFF.

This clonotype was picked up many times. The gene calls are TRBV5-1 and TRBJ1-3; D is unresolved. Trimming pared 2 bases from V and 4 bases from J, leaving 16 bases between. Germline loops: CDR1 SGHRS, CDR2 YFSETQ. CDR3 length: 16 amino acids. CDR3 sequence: CASSLGQPESGNTIYF. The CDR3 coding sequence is TGCGCCAGCAGCTTAGGCCAGCCAGAGAGCGGAAACACCATATATTTT.

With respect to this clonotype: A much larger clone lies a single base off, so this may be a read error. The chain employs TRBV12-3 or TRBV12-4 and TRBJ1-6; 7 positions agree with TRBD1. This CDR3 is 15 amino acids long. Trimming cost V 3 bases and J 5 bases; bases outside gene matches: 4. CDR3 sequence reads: CASSLGTVHNSPLHF. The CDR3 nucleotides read TGTGCCAGCAGTTTGGGGACAGTCCATAATTCACCCCTCCACTTT.

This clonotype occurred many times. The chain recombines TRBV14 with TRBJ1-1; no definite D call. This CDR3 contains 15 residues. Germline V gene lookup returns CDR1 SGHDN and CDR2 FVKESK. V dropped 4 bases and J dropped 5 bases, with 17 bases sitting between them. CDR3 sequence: CASSRWTLGWTEAFF. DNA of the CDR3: TGTGCCAGCAGCCGTTGGACGCTCGGATGGACTGAAGCTTTCTTT.

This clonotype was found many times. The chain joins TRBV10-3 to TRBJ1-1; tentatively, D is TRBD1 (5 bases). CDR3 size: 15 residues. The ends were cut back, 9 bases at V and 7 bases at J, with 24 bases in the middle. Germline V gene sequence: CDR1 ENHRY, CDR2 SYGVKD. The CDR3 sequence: CAISQGPQGTSEAFF. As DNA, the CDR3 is TGTGCCATTAGCCAGGGTCCCCAGGGTACTAGTGAAGCTTTCTTT.

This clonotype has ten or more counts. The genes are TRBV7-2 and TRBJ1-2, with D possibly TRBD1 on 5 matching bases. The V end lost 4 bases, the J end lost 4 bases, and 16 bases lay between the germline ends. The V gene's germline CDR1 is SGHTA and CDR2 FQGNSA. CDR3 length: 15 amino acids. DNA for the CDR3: TGTGCCAGCAGCTCGCAGGGTGGGACCCTCTATGGCTACACCTTC. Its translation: CASSSQGGTLYGYTF.